These 5 T cell receptor beta chains were sequenced from one sample in a study of blood T cell repertoires in COVID-19. This table comes from immunoSEQ multiplex PCR, and its TCRdb copy is limited to in-frame clones, with some not included. The profile covers about 320,000 clones, with about 85% appearing a single time and approximately 1.9% taken by the ten largest. Input material: PBMCs or T cells enriched from blood (not recorded which). These receptor sequences come from a woman in her twenties or thirties who had been exposed to COVID-19.

This CDR3 is CASNTGGVDEKLFF. CDR3 sequence (DNA): TGTGCCAGCAATACCGGGGGGGTGGATGAAAAACTGTTTTTT. The J gene is TRBJ1-4, the V gene TRBV6-5; TRBD1 is a possible D gene (5 bases). The CDR3 covers 14 residues. The germline V gene has CDR1 MNHEY and CDR2 SVGAGI. V lost 7 bases and J lost 6, with 15 bases in between.

The rearrangement uses TRBV14 and TRBJ2-2; TRBD1 aligns across 7 bases. This CDR3 region has 20 residues. Germline CDR1 and CDR2: SGHDN and FVKESK. The J segment lost 1 base and the V segment lost 1 base, leaving 15 bases of the junction unmatched. The DNA for the CDR3 is TGTGCCAGCAGCCAAGTCAACCTCCGGGACAGTGGGGTGAACACCGGGGAGCTGTTTTTT. Encoded protein: CASSQVNLRDSGVNTGELFF. The full variable domain, rest sourced from reference TRBV14 and TRBJ2-2, is EAGVTQFPSHSVIEKGQTVTLRCDPISGHDNLYWYRRVMGKEIKFLLHFVKESKQDESGMPNNRFLAERTGGTYSTLKVQPAELEDSGVYFCASSQVNLRDSGVNTGELFFGEGSRLTVL.

This rearrangement joins TRBV25-1 to TRBJ1-6; the match to TRBD1 covers 8 bases. The germline gives CDR1 MGHDK, CDR2 SYGVNS. With 5 bases clipped from V and 12 bases from J, the junction kept 9 bases outside the gene matches. This CDR3 is 14 amino acids long. CDR3 amino acids: CASSSRDRQLPLHF. The CDR3 nucleotides read TGTGCCAGCAGTTCTCGGGACAGGCAATTACCCCTCCACTTT.

This chain connects TRBV4-1 to TRBJ2-5; maybe TRBD2 (6 bases). Germline V CDR1 and CDR2: MGHRA, YSYEKL. The V end lost 0 bases, the J end lost 5 bases, and 16 bases lay between the germline ends. The CDR3 runs 16 residues. DNA for the CDR3: TGCGCCAGCAGCCAAGAACGAGTACTAGCCCCTGAGACCCAGTACTTC. Its translation is CASSQERVLAPETQYF.

The rearrangement uses TRBV9 and TRBJ1-3; D is uncertain. The V end lost 4 bases, the J end lost 8 bases, and 16 bases lay between the germline ends. From germline, CDR1 is SGDLS and CDR2 YYNGEE. The length of the CDR3 is 14 residues. The CDR3 coding sequence is TGTGCCAGCAGCAAGAGGGAGTTATTGGACACCATATATTTT. Its protein product is CASSKRELLDTIYF.